The rows below give T cell receptor beta chains drawn from one sample of a study of blood T cell repertoires in COVID-19. Produced via immunoSEQ multiplex PCR; TCRdb's table is partial and in-frame only. The sample consists of 400,000 to 550,000 clones, 87% of them appearing once. Specimen: PBMCs or T cells enriched from blood (not recorded which). The receptors derive from a woman between 18 and 30 years old with acute COVID-19. CDR3s leave out the opening cysteine and the closing phenylalanine or tryptophan. The D gene is left open where the match is weak. Rows give clone size only sometimes, using once, few, many, or a class for an expanded clone.

V gene: TRBV27
D gene: TRBD1
J gene: TRBJ1-2
clone size: .
CDR3 protein: ASSSYRGAWRGYT

V gene: TRBV14
D gene: TRBD2
J gene: TRBJ2-7
clone size: .
CDR3 protein: ASSPRLAVSYEQY

V gene: TRBV5-1
D gene: TRBD1
J gene: TRBJ1-3
clone size: .
CDR3 protein: ASSPSGTAFSGNTIY

V gene: TRBV12-3/TRBV12-4
D gene: .
J gene: TRBJ2-4
clone size: .
CDR3 protein: ASSFGLNIQY

V gene: TRBV5-6
D gene: TRBD2
J gene: TRBJ2-1
clone size: .
CDR3 protein: ASSWDYSGYNEQF

V gene: TRBV28
D gene: .
J gene: TRBJ1-1
clone size: .
CDR3 protein: ASSLGPGGTEAF

V gene: TRBV30
D gene: TRBD1
J gene: TRBJ1-5
clone size: .
CDR3 protein: AWSVGQGAGQPQH

V gene: TRBV3-1/TRBV3-2
D gene: .
J gene: TRBJ2-5
clone size: once
CDR3 protein: ASSQEGTKETQY

V gene: TRBV10-2
D gene: TRBD2
J gene: TRBJ2-2
clone size: .
CDR3 protein: ASRKGTSGRNTGELF

V gene: TRBV7-3
D gene: .
J gene: TRBJ1-3
clone size: .
CDR3 protein: ASSPGGDTIY

V gene: TRBV24-1
D gene: .
J gene: TRBJ1-2
clone size: .
CDR3 protein: ATSEGGRDGGYT

V gene: TRBV5-1
D gene: .
J gene: TRBJ1-4
clone size: .
CDR3 protein: ASSLAPTTNEKLF

V gene: TRBV24-1
D gene: TRBD2
J gene: TRBJ2-5
clone size: once
CDR3 protein: ATSRGEGTQY

V gene: TRBV5-1
D gene: TRBD2
J gene: TRBJ2-3
clone size: few
CDR3 protein: ASSPGTSGRADTQY

V gene: TRBV18
D gene: .
J gene: TRBJ1-2
clone size: .
CDR3 protein: ASSPTTSGGGDGYT

V gene: TRBV11-3
D gene: TRBD1
J gene: TRBJ2-2
clone size: .
CDR3 protein: ASSLRQGASGELF

V gene: TRBV9
D gene: TRBD2
J gene: TRBJ2-1
clone size: .
CDR3 protein: ASRGGTSLNNEQF

V gene: TRBV11-2
D gene: TRBD1
J gene: TRBJ2-1
clone size: .
CDR3 protein: ASSLDAWQGAHEQF

V gene: TRBV11-2
D gene: TRBD1
J gene: TRBJ1-4
clone size: .
CDR3 protein: ASSQDREKLF

V gene: TRBV20-1
D gene: .
J gene: TRBJ1-3
clone size: once
CDR3 protein: SLTSGNTIY

V gene: TRBV10-3
D gene: TRBD2
J gene: TRBJ2-1
clone size: .
CDR3 protein: AISRTSGLYNEQF

V gene: TRBV9
D gene: .
J gene: TRBJ2-2
clone size: .
CDR3 protein: ASSQTGSGLNTGELF

V gene: TRBV13
D gene: .
J gene: TRBJ1-6
clone size: .
CDR3 protein: ASSPTRGPLH

V gene: TRBV27
D gene: TRBD2
J gene: TRBJ2-1
clone size: .
CDR3 protein: ASSLGGTLAGPYNEQF

V gene: TRBV6-6
D gene: .
J gene: TRBJ1-6
clone size: .
CDR3 protein: ASSLQENNSPLH

V gene: TRBV27
D gene: .
J gene: TRBJ2-3
clone size: .
CDR3 protein: ASSLIARRLSADTQY

V gene: TRBV27
D gene: .
J gene: TRBJ2-7
clone size: .
CDR3 protein: ASSLGFRGPVYGEQY

V gene: TRBV6-5
D gene: TRBD1
J gene: TRBJ1-1
clone size: .
CDR3 protein: ASSRSGDRRSEAF

V gene: TRBV5-1
D gene: .
J gene: TRBJ1-6
clone size: .
CDR3 protein: ASSLDGGSNSPLH

V gene: TRBV29-1
D gene: .
J gene: TRBJ1-1
clone size: few
CDR3 protein: SANNYRAPGTEAF

V gene: TRBV14
D gene: TRBD2
J gene: TRBJ2-1
clone size: .
CDR3 protein: ASSQDGNSGAGFNNEQF

V gene: TRBV27
D gene: TRBD2
J gene: TRBJ2-2
clone size: .
CDR3 protein: ASSLKGLEGIGELF

V gene: TRBV2
D gene: TRBD2
J gene: TRBJ2-7
clone size: .
CDR3 protein: ASSEAGLAAEQY

V gene: TRBV18
D gene: TRBD1
J gene: TRBJ1-6
clone size: .
CDR3 protein: ASSLTGANSPLH

V gene: TRBV18
D gene: TRBD1
J gene: TRBJ1-4
clone size: once
CDR3 protein: ASSPSGQINEKLF

V gene: TRBV4-3
D gene: TRBD1
J gene: TRBJ2-7
clone size: .
CDR3 protein: ASSQDYPGQDEQY

V gene: TRBV29-1
D gene: .
J gene: TRBJ1-2
clone size: few
CDR3 protein: SVQNYGYT

V gene: TRBV7-9
D gene: .
J gene: TRBJ1-5
clone size: .
CDR3 protein: ASSLVGDNQPQH

V gene: TRBV25-1
D gene: .
J gene: TRBJ2-3
clone size: .
CDR3 protein: ASSPFAGPTDTQY

V gene: TRBV25-1
D gene: .
J gene: TRBJ1-2
clone size: .
CDR3 protein: ASSEYGGGRTNYGYT

V gene: TRBV5-1
D gene: TRBD1
J gene: TRBJ2-1
clone size: .
CDR3 protein: ASSLGTGGNEQF

V gene: TRBV30
D gene: .
J gene: TRBJ2-7
clone size: .
CDR3 protein: AWSPGYPSYEQY

V gene: TRBV7-9
D gene: TRBD2
J gene: TRBJ2-7
clone size: .
CDR3 protein: ASSLTSGRAGEQY

V gene: TRBV19
D gene: .
J gene: TRBJ2-7
clone size: .
CDR3 protein: ASSIDLEGQYEQY